This T cell receptor (beta chain) is from a study of OX40 agonist ivuxolimab in advanced cancers. The method was immunoSEQ multiplex PCR; TCRdb's version includes in-frame clones alone and lacks a portion of them. In the table there are roughly 56,000 clones, roughly 85% of which are singletons. V was clipped by 3 bases and J by 8 bases, with 14 bases between them. Germline V gene lookup returns CDR1 ENHRY and CDR2 SYGVKD. The CDR3 totals 15 residues. This TCR derives from an adult with an advanced solid tumor such as melanoma, head and neck, liver or kidney cancer. This chain uses TRBV10-3 with TRBJ1-6, with TRBD1 as a possible D gene (6 bases). Sequences were derived from CD4+ or CD8+ T cells sorted from blood, sampled in a trial of the OX40 agonist ivuxolimab. CDR3 nucleotide sequence: TGTGCCATCAGTGACGGGGGCCGTAGCTATTCACCCCTCCACTTT. It yields the protein CAISDGGRSYSPLHF.